The 14 T cell receptor beta chains listed next were all sequenced from one sample in a study of shared clonotypes between healthy human individuals. CD45RO-negative, CCR7-positively selected cells formed the naive CD8 fraction, excluding terminally differentiated effector memory CD45RA+ cells. Data came from immunoSEQ multiplex PCR; TCRdb stores just in-frame clones and leaves some out. The sample includes around 700,000 clones, under 95% of them seen just once. The sample taken for sequencing was naive CD8+ T cells sorted from blood. The source of these receptors is a man aged 25 to 45 in good health.

V usage is TRBV2 and J usage is TRBJ1-5; weak D call: TRBD1 (5 bases). V was shortened by 1 base and J by 6 bases, with 16 bases between the two germline ends. Germline CDR1 reads SNHLY; CDR2 reads FYNNEI. The CDR3 covers 16 residues. The CDR3 spells CASSEGALGGPQPQHF. CDR3 in DNA: TGTGCCAGCAGTGAAGGAGCGTTGGGGGGACCTCAGCCCCAGCATTTT.

This rearrangement joins TRBV4-1 to TRBJ2-3, with unresolved D. V was pared by 0 bases and J by 1 base, with 8 bases between. The CDR3 is 15 residues long. Germline V gives CDR1 MGHRA, CDR2 YSYEKL. CDR3 DNA sequence: TGCGCCAGCAGCCAAGAGAGCCGGCGCACAGATACGCAGTATTTT. As protein: CASSQESRRTDTQYF.

The CDR3 spells CASSLGTTGVSTDTQYF. The CDR3 region has the DNA TGTGCCAGCAGCTTGGGGACTACGGGAGTTAGCACAGATACGCAGTATTTT. The rearrangement links TRBV5-8 to TRBJ2-3, with a possible D match to TRBD2 (6 bases). This CDR3 comprises 17 residues. Germline assignment: CDR1 SGHTS and CDR2 YDEGEE. V lost 0 bases and J lost 0, with 14 bases in between.

The V and J genes are TRBV7-8 and TRBJ2-2; D may be TRBD1 or TRBD2 (5 bases each). V shed 11 bases and J shed 0 bases, with 16 bases lying between them. Germline V gene lookup returns CDR1 SGHVS and CDR2 FQNEAQ. CDR3 length: 15 amino acids. The DNA of the CDR3 is TGTGCCTGCCCCAGAGGGGAGACGAACACCGGGGAGCTGTTTTTT. Translating gives CACPRGETNTGELFF.

The rearrangement joins TRBV7-6 to TRBJ2-7; tentatively, D is TRBD2 (6 bases). The germline V gene encodes CDR1 SGHVS and CDR2 FNYEAQ. The CDR3 extends over 17 amino acids. The ends were cut back, 4 bases at V and 3 bases at J, with 22 bases in the middle. The CDR3 reads CASSSEPGLADHYEQYF. The CDR3 DNA follows: TGTGCCAGCAGCTCCGAGCCCGGCTTAGCGGACCACTACGAGCAGTACTTC.

This chain joins TRBV10-3 and TRBJ1-2; 12 positions match TRBD1. Trimming at V came to 0 bases and at J to 8 bases, leaving 7 bases not matched to a gene. Germline lookup yields CDR1 ENHRY and CDR2 SYGVKD. This CDR3 has 16 amino acids. CDR3: CAISESRDRGLGGYTF. The CDR3, as DNA: TGTGCCATCAGTGAGTCGAGGGACAGGGGGCTGGGAGGCTACACCTTC.

This rearrangement joins TRBV30 to TRBJ1-1; 7 nucleotides agree with TRBD1. Trimming took 2 bases from V and 4 from J; bases not matched to a gene: 7. From germline, CDR1 is GTSNPN and CDR2 SVGIG (reference sequence). This CDR3 contains 14 residues. The CDR3 protein is CAWSQGGLGTEAFF. DNA of the CDR3: TGTGCCTGGAGTCAGGGGGGCCTGGGCACTGAAGCTTTCTTT.

CDR3 DNA sequence: TGTGCCAGCAGTTTCCCTTCCAATGAGCAGTTCTTC. Encoded protein: CASSFPSNEQFF. The chain couples TRBV27 to TRBJ2-1; D call uncertain. The germline CDR1 and CDR2 sequences are MNHEY and SMNVEV (reference sequence). V lost 3 bases to trimming and J lost 6 bases, with 6 bases between them. This CDR3 spans 12 amino acids.

The rearrangement joins TRBV2 to TRBJ2-3; 10 bases are a match to TRBD2. Germline V gene lookup returns CDR1 SNHLY and CDR2 FYNNEI. With V trimmed by 1 base and J by 5 bases, 6 bases remained unmatched. The CDR3 sequence is 16 residues long. The CDR3 region has the DNA TGTGCCAGCAGTGAAGAACTAGCGGGAACCTTAGATACGCAGTATTTT. Protein: CASSEELAGTLDTQYF.

The rearrangement uses TRBV27 and TRBJ2-7; 9 bases fit TRBD1. After removal of 6 bases from V and 0 bases from J, the junction contained 6 bases not matched to a gene. CDR1 is MNHEY, CDR2 SMNVEV, per germline (reference sequence). CDR3 length: 15 residues. The CDR3 nucleotides read TGTGCCAGCAGCTCGACAGGGGGATTCTCCTACGAGCAGTACTTC. Translating gives CASSSTGGFSYEQYF.

CDR3 bases: TGTGCCAGCAGTTTAGGGTATCAGCCCCAGCATTTT. Residues: CASSLGYQPQHF. The V and J genes are TRBV28 and TRBJ1-5, with D unclear. V lost 2 bases, J lost 5 bases, and 4 bases lay in between. The V gene's germline CDR1 is MDHEN and CDR2 SYDVKM. CDR3 length equals 12 residues.

J is TRBJ2-2 and V is TRBV7-3; tentatively, D is TRBD2 (5 bases). Germline lookup yields CDR1 SGHTA and CDR2 FQGTGA. The V and J ends lost 2 bases and 5 bases respectively, with 9 bases between them. The CDR3 sequence is 14 residues long. The CDR3 nucleotides are TGTGCCAGCAGCTTACTAGCATCGACCGGGGAGCTGTTTTTT. Encoded protein: CASSLLASTGELFF. The full variable domain, rest sourced from reference TRBV7-3 and TRBJ2-2, is GAGVSQTPSNKVTEKGKYVELRCDPISGHTALYWYRQSLGQGPEFLIYFQGTGAADDSGLPNDRFFAVRPEGSVSTLKIQRTERGDSAVYLCASSLLASTGELFFGEGSRLTVL.

The V gene is TRBV7-9, the J gene TRBJ2-7; D possibly corresponds to TRBD2 (7 bases). Germline assignment: CDR1 SEHNR and CDR2 FQNEAQ (reference sequence). V lost 7 bases and J 4 bases, leaving 20 bases between the germline ends. The CDR3 sequence is 15 residues long. This chain's CDR3 is CASNNGGQGIYEQYF. As DNA, the CDR3 is TGTGCCAGCAACAACGGGGGGCAGGGGATATACGAGCAGTACTTC.

V and J are TRBV6-1 and TRBJ2-5, with TRBD1 matching over 7 bases. This CDR3 comprises 14 residues. V dropped 0 bases and J dropped 5; count of bases not matched to a gene: 3. Germline V lookup: CDR1 MNHNS, CDR2 SASEGT. The CDR3 sequence is CASSEAQGVETQYF. CDR3 bases: TGTGCCAGCAGTGAAGCGCAGGGGGTGGAGACCCAGTACTTC.